Detailed here is one T cell receptor beta chain. Antigen unknown. With no exception, relapse followed autologous stem cell transplantation in all patients, and brentuximab vedotin exposure varied. The junction had 10 bases not matched to a gene; V was cut back by 2 bases and J by 7 bases. This CDR3 has 16 residues. Per germline, CDR1 LNHDA and CDR2 SQIVND (reference sequence). TCRdb's table, derived via immunoSEQ multiplex PCR, lists solely in-frame clones and lacks some. The repertoire includes tens of thousands of clones, about 78% of them detected once, and approximately 18% sits in the top ten. This sample was included in a study of PD-1 blockade in classical Hodgkin lymphoma. Study at large: Intravenous nivolumab at 3 mg/kg was given to patients every 2 weeks. Study conclusions and caveats: With respect to the repertoire differences, their causes, possibly disease activity or prior therapy, remain undefined. While CD8+ TCR diversity did not rise significantly by C4D1, CD4+ TCR diversity did. Complete responders' baseline diversity resembled that of newly diagnosed patients.

This TCR was recovered from a human donor with classical Hodgkin lymphoma. V and J are TRBV19 and TRBJ2-7; 11 bases are shared with TRBD2. The source was peripheral blood mononuclear cells (PBMCs), collected before the second cycle of nivolumab. CDR3 nucleotide sequence: TGTGCCAGTAGTATAAGCTCCCTAGCGGGAGGCCAGGAGCAGTACTTC. Protein product: CASSISSLAGGQEQYF.